These T cell receptor beta chains were read from a single sample in a study of siplizumab effects on memory and regulatory T cells. Repertoires were generated with immunoSEQ multiplex PCR, while TCRdb's copy carries only in-frame clones and drops some. The sample carries 85,000 or so clones, just under 95% recorded once. Sequencing was done on a sample of CD8+ T cells sorted from blood. The receptors were sampled from a human donor in good health. Both conserved end residues are part of each CDR3. Fields, in order: clone size, V gene, D gene, J gene, CDR3 length, CDR3 DNA, CDR3 protein. A D gene is named only where the DNA matches it firmly. Clone size is stated in some rows and not others, as once, few, many or a class when expanded.

NA	TRBV28	NA	TRBJ2-3	14	TGTGCCAGCAGTTTAGGAGGGGGGACAGATACGCAGTATTTT	CASSLGGGTDTQYF
NA	TRBV7-8	TRBD2	TRBJ2-1	16	TGTGCCAGCAGCCCGAGACTAGCGGGAGTTGTGGATGAGCAGTTCTTC	CASSPRLAGVVDEQFF
NA	TRBV4-2	NA	TRBJ2-1	14	TGTGCCAGCAGCCAACCGGGCTCCTACAATGAGCAGTTCTTC	CASSQPGSYNEQFF
NA	TRBV9	NA	TRBJ2-1	13	TGTGCCAGCAGCGTAGGACAGTACAATGAGCAGTTCTTC	CASSVGQYNEQFF
NA	TRBV13	NA	TRBJ1-2	15	TGTGCCAGCAGCTTCACGGGACAAGTCGTGTTGGGCTACACCTTC	CASSFTGQVVLGYTF
NA	TRBV27	NA	TRBJ2-7	13	TGTGCCAGCAGTTTTACAGCCCGCTACGAGCAGTACTTC	CASSFTARYEQYF
NA	TRBV28	NA	TRBJ2-6	17	TGTGCCAGCAGTTTAGCCCTACAGGTTACTGGGGCCAACGTCCTGACTTTC	CASSLALQVTGANVLTF
NA	TRBV19	NA	TRBJ1-2	13	TGTGCCAGTAGTATAGGGACCTCGTATGGCTACACCTTC	CASSIGTSYGYTF
NA	TRBV15	NA	TRBJ1-4	14	TGTGCCACCAGCCCACCGGCCGTTAATGAAAAACTGTTTTTT	CATSPPAVNEKLFF
NA	TRBV7-3	NA	TRBJ2-6	17	TGTGCCAGCAGCCCGCATACAGGGACCTCTGGGGCCAACGTCCTGACTTTC	CASSPHTGTSGANVLTF
NA	TRBV6-5	NA	TRBJ1-3	14	TGTGCCAGCAGTGAACTGGGAACTGGAAACACCATATATTTT	CASSELGTGNTIYF
NA	TRBV7-9	NA	TRBJ1-1	14	TGTGCCAGCAGCTTAAAAGGGACGAACACTGAAGCTTTCTTT	CASSLKGTNTEAFF
NA	TRBV7-9	TRBD2	TRBJ2-7	15	TGTGCCAGCAGCAGCCCTTCCGGGACTAGGAACGAGCAGTACTTC	CASSSPSGTRNEQYF
NA	TRBV6-1	TRBD1	TRBJ2-7	14	TGTGCCAGCAGCCTGACAGGGGGCACCTACGAGCAGTACTTC	CASSLTGGTYEQYF
NA	TRBV7-9	NA	TRBJ2-1	16	TGTGCCAGCAGCTTAGGATTCGGTGGGTCCTACAATGAGCAGTTCTTC	CASSLGFGGSYNEQFF
NA	TRBV5-1	TRBD2	TRBJ2-1	16	TGCGCCAGCAGCCCCCTAAGCGGGAGGGCCTACAATGAGCAGTTCTTC	CASSPLSGRAYNEQFF
NA	TRBV27	NA	TRBJ2-3	13	TGTGCCAGCAGTTTAGACCGCACAGATACGCAGTATTTT	CASSLDRTDTQYF
NA	TRBV15	NA	TRBJ1-2	15	TGTGCCACCAGCAGAGATCGTCGAGTAAACTATGGCTACACCTTC	CATSRDRRVNYGYTF
NA	TRBV4-1	TRBD2	TRBJ2-3	20	TGCGCCAGCAGTCAAGGAATTGGGACTAGCGGACAGGGACGGAGAGATACGCAGTATTTT	CASSQGIGTSGQGRRDTQYF
NA	TRBV27	TRBD2	TRBJ2-1	14	TGTGCCAGCAGTGCGGGAGGACCCTACAATGAGCAGTTCTTC	CASSAGGPYNEQFF
NA	TRBV6-1	TRBD1	TRBJ2-2	17	TGTGCCAGCAGTGCCTACAGGGGCCCTGTAGGGACCGGGGAGCTGTTTTTT	CASSAYRGPVGTGELFF
few	TRBV12-5	NA	TRBJ1-1	13	TGTGCTAGTGGTTTGGGAGAGGACACTGAAGCTTTCTTT	CASGLGEDTEAFF
NA	TRBV6-1	TRBD2	TRBJ2-7	17	TGTGCCAGCAGTGAACCGGCGGGGGGCTTAATCTCCTACGAGCAGTACTTC	CASSEPAGGLISYEQYF
NA	TRBV19	NA	TRBJ2-7	13	TGTGCCAGTAGTATAACAGATAACTACGAGCAGTACTTC	CASSITDNYEQYF